The 24 T cell receptor beta chains reported below all come from one sample, sequenced in a study of cytomegalovirus exposure and HLA in healthy donors. The primer mix had 60 Vbeta and 13 Jbeta primers. Some clones are missing from TCRdb's copy, which holds only in-frame ones; the method was immunoSEQ multiplex PCR. In the table there are about 170,000 clones, around 83% of which are singletons. The sequenced sample was PBMCs. These receptors were collected from a man aged 18 to 29 in good health and CMV-seropositive.

This clone was seen once. This chain links TRBV5-1 with TRBJ2-3; tentatively, D is TRBD2 (6 bases). The ends were cut back, 4 bases at V and 0 bases at J, with 9 bases in the middle. The CDR3 length is 14 residues. CDR1 is SGHRS, CDR2 YFSETQ, per germline. The CDR3 region is CASSPEGSTDTQYF. Here the CDR3 DNA reads TGCGCCAGCAGCCCGGAGGGCAGCACAGATACGCAGTATTTT.

This chain uses TRBV6-6 with TRBJ1-2; possible D gene TRBD1, 5 bases. Looked up from germline, CDR1 is MNHNY and CDR2 is SVGAGI (reference sequence). The CDR3 contains 14 residues. V lost 2 bases and J lost 0, with 7 bases in between. CDR3: CASSYDSPNYGYTF. DNA for the CDR3: TGTGCCAGCAGTTACGACAGTCCTAACTATGGCTACACCTTC.

This chain connects TRBV4-1 to TRBJ2-1; 11 bases are a match to TRBD2. The CDR3 has 16 residues. Germline V gene sequence: CDR1 MGHRA, CDR2 YSYEKL. V lost 3 bases to trimming and J lost 5 bases; unmatched junction nucleotides: 6. CDR3 loop: CASSQRFSGGDNEQFF. The CDR3 DNA is TGCGCCAGCAGCCAGCGGTTTAGCGGGGGGGACAATGAGCAGTTCTTC.

The chain carries TRBV5-6 and TRBJ1-4; D gene uncertain. The CDR3 has 14 amino acids. The V and J ends lost 4 bases and 7 bases respectively, with 14 bases between them. CDR1 is SGHDT, CDR2 YYEEEE, per germline. The CDR3 DNA reads as TGTGCCAGCAGCCTGGGGAGGTTTGGTGAAAAACTGTTTTTT. This translates into CASSLGRFGEKLFF.

The chain couples TRBV30 to TRBJ2-7, with 10 bases that match TRBD1. The V segment lost 3 bases and the J segment 4 bases; nucleotides outside the gene matches: 9. CDR3 length equals 15 residues. Germline V gives CDR1 GTSNPN, CDR2 SVGIG (reference sequence). The CDR3 loop is CAWSLGQGVRYEQYF. DNA of the CDR3: TGTGCCTGGAGCCTCGGACAGGGGGTGAGGTACGAGCAGTACTTC.

The chain joins TRBV7-3 to TRBJ2-3; 11 bases map to TRBD2. V lost 2 bases, J lost 3 bases, and 4 bases stayed unmatched. The CDR3 length is 16 residues. Germline CDR1 is SGHTA and CDR2 is FQGTGA. CDR3 residues: CASSLLAGGTTDTQYF. CDR3 in DNA: TGTGCCAGCAGCTTACTAGCGGGGGGCACAACAGATACGCAGTATTTT.

Written as DNA, the CDR3 is TGTGCCAGCAGCCCCAGCCAGGGGGCACCAGATACGCAGTATTTT. It codes for CASSPSQGAPDTQYF. This rearrangement joins TRBV5-4 to TRBJ2-3, with TRBD1 identical over 8 bases. Germline CDR1 is SGHNT and CDR2 is YYREEE (reference sequence). V gave up 4 bases and J gave up 4 bases; unmatched junction bases: 8. There are 15 residues in the CDR3. Based on the CDR3 plus reference TRBV5-4 and TRBJ2-3, the full variable domain is ETGVTQSPTHLIKTRGQQVTLRCSSQSGHNTVSWYQQALGQGPQFIFQYYREEENGRGNFPPRFSGLQFPNYSSELNVNALELDDSALYLCASSPSQGAPDTQYFGPGTRLTVL.

This rearrangement joins TRBV7-9 to TRBJ2-3; a possible D gene is TRBD1 (5 bases). Germline CDR1 SEHNR, CDR2 FQNEAQ (reference sequence). Trimming shortened V by 7 bases and J by 2 bases, and 10 bases separated the two germline ends. This CDR3 region has 13 residues. CDR3 sequence: CASTVGATDTQYF. As DNA, the CDR3 is TGTGCCAGCACCGTTGGGGCCACAGATACGCAGTATTTT.

The chain links TRBV6-6 to TRBJ2-5; D remains ambiguous. V lost 2 bases to trimming and J lost 3 bases, with 13 bases between them. The CDR3 sequence is 15 residues long. CDR1 is MNHNY and CDR2 is SVGAGI in the germline V gene (reference sequence). The CDR3 reads CASSYGLAPKETQYF. The CDR3 DNA reads TGTGCCAGCAGTTACGGCTTGGCACCGAAAGAGACCCAGTACTTC.

This clone was seen only once. The chain is built from TRBV5-4 and TRBJ1-2; the D is unclear. The V gene lost 1 base and the J gene lost 2 bases, with 6 bases spanning the gap. Germline CDR1 and CDR2: SGHNT and YYREEE (reference sequence). The CDR3 has 13 amino acids. CDR3 DNA sequence: TGTGCCAGCAGCTTGCCAGGCAACTATGGCTACACCTTC. It codes for CASSLPGNYGYTF.

The V gene is TRBV4-2, the J gene TRBJ1-1; the D gene is possibly TRBD1 (6 bases). The CDR3 covers 18 residues. Trimming removed 0 bases at V and 6 bases at J, with 23 bases between. Germline CDR1 is LGHNA and CDR2 is YNFKEQ. CDR3 protein: CASSQEGRGGGLDAEAFF. CDR3 DNA sequence: TGTGCCAGCAGCCAAGAGGGGAGAGGGGGGGGGCTCGACGCTGAAGCTTTCTTT.

The chain joins TRBV5-1 to TRBJ2-1; D may be TRBD2 (6 bases). The CDR3 is 12 amino acids. The V and J ends lost 3 bases and 11 bases respectively, with 12 bases between them. Germline V gene lookup returns CDR1 SGHRS and CDR2 YFSETQ. The CDR3: CASSSPGEKQFF. CDR3 DNA sequence: TGCGCCAGCAGCTCCCCGGGGGAGAAGCAGTTCTTC.

This clone appeared once. The chain employs TRBV10-3 and TRBJ2-1; perhaps TRBD2 as D (6 bases). Trimming took 2 bases from V and 8 from J, leaving 16 bases between them. Germline lookup yields CDR1 ENHRY and CDR2 SYGVKD. There are 15 residues in the CDR3. The CDR3 region is CAISEAGNVVDEQFF. The CDR3 DNA reads TGTGCCATCAGTGAGGCGGGAAATGTTGTCGATGAGCAGTTCTTC.

About this clone: Other nucleotide sequences from this sample produce the same CDR3. This chain joins TRBV6-1 and TRBJ2-1, with D possibly TRBD2 on 6 matching bases. Deletions cut 0 bases from V and 0 bases from J, with 6 bases between. Germline-derived CDR1 and CDR2 are MNHNS and SASEGT. The CDR3 runs 15 residues. The CDR3 spells CASSEAGGSYNEQFF. The CDR3 DNA reads TGTGCCAGCAGTGAAGCGGGGGGCTCCTACAATGAGCAGTTCTTC.

V gene TRBV10-3 combines with J gene TRBJ2-7; possible D gene TRBD2, 6 bases. This CDR3 has 15 amino acids. V was shortened by 0 bases and J by 2 bases, with 11 bases between the two germline ends. The V gene's germline CDR1 is ENHRY and CDR2 SYGVKD. CDR3 loop: CAISESGGAAYEQYF. CDR3 nucleotides: TGTGCCATCAGTGAGTCTGGCGGGGCTGCCTACGAGCAGTACTTC.

The chain couples TRBV5-5 to TRBJ1-2, with D possibly being TRBD1 (6 bases). The CDR3 covers 16 residues. V lost 4 bases and J lost 8, with 24 bases in between. Germline V gene sequence: CDR1 SGHKS, CDR2 YYEKEE (reference sequence). Here the CDR3 reads CASSPSLRGVQEGYTF. DNA of the CDR3: TGTGCCAGCAGCCCCTCACTCAGGGGCGTCCAGGAGGGCTACACCTTC.

The CDR3 loop is CASRRGGNTEAFF. CDR3 coding DNA: TGTGCCAGCAGACGAGGGGGTAACACTGAAGCTTTCTTT. J is TRBJ1-1 and V is TRBV9; D might be TRBD1 (6 bases). Germline V gives CDR1 SGDLS, CDR2 YYNGEE. V gave up 5 bases and J gave up 2 bases, with 10 bases separating them. The CDR3 contains 13 residues.

The J gene is TRBJ2-7, the V gene TRBV7-9, with D possibly matching TRBD1 (5 bases). This CDR3 is 17 amino acids long. CDR1 and CDR2 from the germline V gene are SEHNR and FQNEAQ (reference sequence). The V gene lost 4 bases and the J gene lost 5 bases, with 24 bases spanning the gap. The CDR3 DNA sequence: TGTGCCAGCAGCTCTTTGGGTTGGGGCTTTGGAAAAAACGAGCAGTACTTC. Translation gives CASSSLGWGFGKNEQYF.

This clone was picked up a small number of times. This chain connects TRBV6-4 to TRBJ1-6; D is possibly TRBD1 (6 bases). The length of the CDR3 is 14 residues. The V end lost 6 bases, the J end lost 5 bases, and 11 bases lay between the germline ends. Germline CDR1 MRHNA, CDR2 SNTAGT. CDR3 in amino acids: CASSQTGNNSPLHF. In nucleotides, the CDR3 is TGTGCCAGCAGCCAGACAGGAAATAATTCACCCCTCCACTTT.

The chain has TRBV19 and TRBJ2-2, with D perhaps matching TRBD1 (6 bases). The V and J ends lost 4 bases and 6 bases respectively, with 12 bases between them. This CDR3 has 14 residues. Germline CDR1 is LNHDA and CDR2 is SQIVND (reference sequence). CDR3 region: CASSTTGIAGELFF. Written as DNA, the CDR3 is TGTGCCAGTAGTACGACAGGAATCGCCGGGGAGCTGTTTTTT.

The chain uses TRBV5-1 and TRBJ2-2; 8 bases are shared with TRBD1. Germline V CDR1 and CDR2: SGHRS, YFSETQ. V gave up 6 bases and J gave up 8 bases; unmatched junction bases: 12. This CDR3 spans 15 amino acids. CDR3 DNA sequence: TGCGCCAGCACCGTCACGCAGGGGGCGCAAGGGGAGCTGTTTTTT. Translated, it gives CASTVTQGAQGELFF.

The genes are TRBV4-3 and TRBJ1-3, with D unclear. The V gene's germline CDR1 is LGHNA and CDR2 YSLEER. This CDR3 spans 15 amino acids. The ends were cut back, 1 base at V and 0 bases at J, with 7 bases in the middle. As DNA, the CDR3 is TGCGCCAGCAGCCAAGGGGCGACCTCTGGAAACACCATATATTTT. This sequence encodes CASSQGATSGNTIYF.

This sequence joins TRBV5-1 and TRBJ2-3, with 9 bases aligning to TRBD2. The CDR3 totals 15 residues. V shed 6 bases, J shed 3 bases, and the junction held 8 bases outside the gene matches. The germline V gene encodes CDR1 SGHRS and CDR2 YFSETQ. The CDR3 reads CASKERGVETDTQYF. The CDR3 nucleotides are TGCGCCAGCAAGGAGCGGGGGGTAGAAACAGATACGCAGTATTTT.

The chain is built from TRBV19 and TRBJ2-2, with no clear D. Trimming took off 7 bases at V and 6 bases at J, with 6 bases between the two ends. The CDR3 contains 11 residues. Germline V CDR1 and CDR2: LNHDA, SQIVND (reference sequence). CDR3 coding DNA: TGTGCCAGTACCGGTCCCGGGGAGCTGTTTTTT. This codes for CASTGPGELFF.